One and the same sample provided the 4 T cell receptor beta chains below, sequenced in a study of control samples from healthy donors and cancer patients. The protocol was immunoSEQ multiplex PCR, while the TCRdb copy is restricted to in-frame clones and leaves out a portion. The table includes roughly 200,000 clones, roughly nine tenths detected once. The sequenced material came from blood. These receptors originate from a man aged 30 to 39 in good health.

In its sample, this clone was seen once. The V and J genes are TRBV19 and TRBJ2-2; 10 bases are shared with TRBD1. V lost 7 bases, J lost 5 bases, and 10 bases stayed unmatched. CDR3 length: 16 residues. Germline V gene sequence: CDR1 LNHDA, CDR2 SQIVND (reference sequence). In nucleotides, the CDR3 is TGTGCCAGTATTGACAGGGGGCATTACGGGACCGGGGAGCTGTTTTTT. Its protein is CASIDRGHYGTGELFF.

The CDR3, as DNA: TGTGCCAGCAGCCAACGAACAGGGGGCGGTGGAAACACCATATATTTT. As protein: CASSQRTGGGGNTIYF. The chain employs TRBV14 and TRBJ1-3; 9 positions agree with TRBD1. V was pared by 2 bases and J by 3 bases, with 5 bases of the junction left unmatched. CDR1 and CDR2 from the germline V gene are SGHDN and FVKESK. This CDR3 spans 16 amino acids.

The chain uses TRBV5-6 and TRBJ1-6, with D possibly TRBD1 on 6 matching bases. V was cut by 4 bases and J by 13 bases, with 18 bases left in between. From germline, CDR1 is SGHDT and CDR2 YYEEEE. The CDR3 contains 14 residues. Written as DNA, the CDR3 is TGTGCCAGCAGCGCAGCAGGGGACTTGGATCCCCTCCACTTT. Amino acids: CASSAAGDLDPLHF.

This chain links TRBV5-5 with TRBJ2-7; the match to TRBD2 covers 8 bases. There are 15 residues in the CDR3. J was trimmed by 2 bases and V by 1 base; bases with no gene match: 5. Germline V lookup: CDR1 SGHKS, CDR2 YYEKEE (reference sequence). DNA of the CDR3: TGTGCCAGCAGCTTGAATAGCGGGACCGCCTACGAGCAGTACTTC. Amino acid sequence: CASSLNSGTAYEQYF. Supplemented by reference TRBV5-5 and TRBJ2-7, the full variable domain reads DAGVTQSPTHLIKTRGQQVTLRCSPISGHKSVSWYQQVLGQGPQFIFQYYEKEERGRGNFPDRFSARQFPNYSSELNVNALLLGDSALYLCASSLNSGTAYEQYFGPGTRLTVT.